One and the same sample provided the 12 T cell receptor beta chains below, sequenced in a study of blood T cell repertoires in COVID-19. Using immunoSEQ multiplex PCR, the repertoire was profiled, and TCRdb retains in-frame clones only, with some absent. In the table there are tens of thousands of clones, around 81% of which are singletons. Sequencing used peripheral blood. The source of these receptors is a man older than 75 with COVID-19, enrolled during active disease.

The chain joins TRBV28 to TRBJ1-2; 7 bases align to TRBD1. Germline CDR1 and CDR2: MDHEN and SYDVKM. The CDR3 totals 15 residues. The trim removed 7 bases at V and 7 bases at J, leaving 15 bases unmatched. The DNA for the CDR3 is TGTGCCAGCAAAAGGTCAGGGGACAGTTGGAGTGGCTACACCTTC. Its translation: CASKRSGDSWSGYTF.

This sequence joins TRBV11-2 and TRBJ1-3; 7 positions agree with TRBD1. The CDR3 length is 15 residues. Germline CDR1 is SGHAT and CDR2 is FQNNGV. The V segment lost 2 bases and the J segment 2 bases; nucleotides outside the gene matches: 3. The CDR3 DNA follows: TGTGCCAGCAGCTTAAAACAGGGGCCTGGAAACACCATATATTTT. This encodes CASSLKQGPGNTIYF.

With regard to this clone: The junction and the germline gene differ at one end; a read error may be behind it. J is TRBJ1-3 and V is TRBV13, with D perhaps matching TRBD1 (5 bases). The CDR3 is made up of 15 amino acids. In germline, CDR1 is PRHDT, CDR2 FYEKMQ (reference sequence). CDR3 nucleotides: TGTGCCAGCAGCTTCCCCAGGGTTGCTGGGAACACCATATATTTT. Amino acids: CASSFPRVAGNTIYF.

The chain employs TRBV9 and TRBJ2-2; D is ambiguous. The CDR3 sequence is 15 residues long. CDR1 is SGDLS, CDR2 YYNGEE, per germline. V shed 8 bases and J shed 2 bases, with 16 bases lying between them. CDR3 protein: CARQLGAGNTGELFF. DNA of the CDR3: TGTGCCAGACAACTTGGCGCAGGTAACACCGGGGAGCTGTTTTTT.

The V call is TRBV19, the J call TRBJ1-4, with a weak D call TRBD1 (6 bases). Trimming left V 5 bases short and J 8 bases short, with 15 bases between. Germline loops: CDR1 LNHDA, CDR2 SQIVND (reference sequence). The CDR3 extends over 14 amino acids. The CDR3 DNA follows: TGTGCCAGTAGTGCACAGGGAAGGGACGAAAAACTGTTTTTT. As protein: CASSAQGRDEKLFF. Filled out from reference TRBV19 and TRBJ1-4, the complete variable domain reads DGGITQSPKYLFRKEGQNVTLSCEQNLNHDAMYWYRQDPGQGLRLIYYSQIVNDFQKGDIAEGYSVSREKKESFPLTVTSAQKNPTAFYLCASSAQGRDEKLFFGSGTQLSVL.

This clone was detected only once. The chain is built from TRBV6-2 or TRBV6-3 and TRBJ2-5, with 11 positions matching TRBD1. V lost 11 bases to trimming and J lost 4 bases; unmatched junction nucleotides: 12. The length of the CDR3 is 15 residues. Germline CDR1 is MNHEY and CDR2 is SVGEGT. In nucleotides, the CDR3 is TGTGCCGGCCGCCCCGGGACAGGGGGGGTAGAGACCCAGTACTTC. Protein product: CAGRPGTGGVETQYF.

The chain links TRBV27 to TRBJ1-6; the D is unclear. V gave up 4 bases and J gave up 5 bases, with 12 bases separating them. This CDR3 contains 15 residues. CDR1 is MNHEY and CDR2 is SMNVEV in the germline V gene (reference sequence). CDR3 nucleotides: TGTGCCAGCAGTTCCCGAGGGCCGGATAATTCACCCCTCCACTTT. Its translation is CASSSRGPDNSPLHF.

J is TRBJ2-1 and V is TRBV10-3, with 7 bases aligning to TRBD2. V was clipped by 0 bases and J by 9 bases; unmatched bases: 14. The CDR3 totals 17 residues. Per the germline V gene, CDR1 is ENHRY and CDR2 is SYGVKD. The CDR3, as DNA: TGTGCCATCAGTGAGTCGAGGGCGCAGCGGGGCGGGGGTGAGCAGTTCTTC. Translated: CAISESRAQRGGGEQFF.

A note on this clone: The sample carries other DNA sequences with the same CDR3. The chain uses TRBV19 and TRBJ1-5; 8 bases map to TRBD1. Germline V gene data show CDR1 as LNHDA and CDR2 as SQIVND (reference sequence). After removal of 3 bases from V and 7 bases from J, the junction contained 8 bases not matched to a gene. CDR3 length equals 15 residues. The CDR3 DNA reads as TGTGCCAGTAGTATCGTCGGACAGGGCAGCCAGCCCCAGCATTTT. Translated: CASSIVGQGSQPQHF.

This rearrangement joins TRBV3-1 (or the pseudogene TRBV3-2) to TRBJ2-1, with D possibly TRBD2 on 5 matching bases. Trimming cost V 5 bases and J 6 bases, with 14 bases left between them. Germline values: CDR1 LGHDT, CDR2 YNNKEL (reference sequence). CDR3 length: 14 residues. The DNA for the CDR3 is TGTGCCAGCAGCACCGGGGTAGCTAGCAATGAGCAGTTCTTC. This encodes CASSTGVASNEQFF.

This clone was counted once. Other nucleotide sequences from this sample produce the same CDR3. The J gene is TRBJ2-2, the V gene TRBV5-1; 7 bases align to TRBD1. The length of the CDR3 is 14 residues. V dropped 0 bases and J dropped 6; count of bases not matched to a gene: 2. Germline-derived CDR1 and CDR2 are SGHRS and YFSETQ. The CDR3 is CASSLGQGAGELFF. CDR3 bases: TGCGCCAGCAGCTTGGGGCAGGGGGCCGGGGAGCTGTTTTTT.

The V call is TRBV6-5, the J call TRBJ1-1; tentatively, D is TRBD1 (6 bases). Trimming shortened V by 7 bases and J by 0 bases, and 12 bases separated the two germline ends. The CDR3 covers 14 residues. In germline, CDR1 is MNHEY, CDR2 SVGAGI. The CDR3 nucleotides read TGTGCCAGCAAAAGACAGGCCCTGAACACTGAAGCTTTCTTT. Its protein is CASKRQALNTEAFF.